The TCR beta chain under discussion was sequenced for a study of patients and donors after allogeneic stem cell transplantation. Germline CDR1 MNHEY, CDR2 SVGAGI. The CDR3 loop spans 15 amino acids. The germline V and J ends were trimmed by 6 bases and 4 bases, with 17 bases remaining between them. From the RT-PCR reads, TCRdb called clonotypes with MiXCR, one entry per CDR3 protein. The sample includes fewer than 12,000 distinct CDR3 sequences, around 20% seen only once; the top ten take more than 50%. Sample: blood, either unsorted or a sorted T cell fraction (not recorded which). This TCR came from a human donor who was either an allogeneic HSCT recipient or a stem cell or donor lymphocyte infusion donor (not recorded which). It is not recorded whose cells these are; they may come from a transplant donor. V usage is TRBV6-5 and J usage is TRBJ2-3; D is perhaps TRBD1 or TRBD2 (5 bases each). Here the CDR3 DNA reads TGTGCCAGCAGCCGGGACCAAAGGGGCGCAGATACGCAGTATTTT. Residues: CASSRDQRGADTQYF.